These T cell receptor beta chains were read from a single sample in a study of blood T cell repertoires in COVID-19. The table came from immunoSEQ multiplex PCR; TCRdb's copy has only in-frame clones and leaves some out. The sample lists some 150,000 clones; around 82% were seen once. Sequences were obtained from peripheral blood. These receptors all come from a man aged 55 to 70 with active or convalescent COVID-19. Each CDR3 is given with its conserved first and last residue. Each record gives: clone size, CDR3 length, J gene, V gene, D gene, CDR3 protein, CDR3 DNA. The D gene is left open where the match is weak. Clone size, where shown, is once, few, many, or a class for clones that have expanded.

size: few; length: 14; J: TRBJ1-1; V: TRBV19; D: .; CDR3: CASSMEGLNTEAFF; DNA: TGTGCCAGTAGTATGGAGGGATTGAACACTGAAGCTTTCTTT
size: .; length: 14; J: TRBJ1-6; V: TRBV6-5; D: TRBD1; CDR3: CASSRGQTNSPLHF; DNA: TGTGCCAGCAGCCGGGGACAGACCAATTCACCCCTCCACTTT
size: .; length: 15; J: TRBJ1-3; V: TRBV7-9; D: .; CDR3: CASSLAPGTGNTIYF; DNA: TGTGCCAGCAGCTTAGCCCCAGGGACAGGAAACACCATATATTTT
size: .; length: 17; J: TRBJ2-2; V: TRBV7-9; D: TRBD1; CDR3: CASSVSGTGGAVGELFF; DNA: TGTGCCAGCAGCGTCTCCGGGACAGGGGGCGCAGTGGGGGAGCTGTTTTTT
size: .; length: 16; J: TRBJ2-1; V: TRBV5-1; D: TRBD2; CDR3: CASSVTSGRAYNEQFF; DNA: TGCGCCAGCAGCGTCACTAGCGGGAGGGCGTACAATGAGCAGTTCTTC
size: .; length: 15; J: TRBJ2-5; V: TRBV29-1; D: TRBD1; CDR3: CSVDRGQGYEETQYF; DNA: TGCAGCGTTGATCGGGGACAGGGATACGAAGAGACCCAGTACTTC
size: .; length: 14; J: TRBJ2-5; V: TRBV3-1/TRBV3-2; D: .; CDR3: CASSPGGTRETQYF; DNA: TGTGCCAGCAGCCCTGGAGGGACCCGAGAGACCCAGTACTTC
size: few; length: 15; J: TRBJ2-1; V: TRBV7-2; D: TRBD2; CDR3: CASNLRGGPFGRQFF; DNA: TGTGCCAGCAACCTACGCGGGGGACCCTTTGGTCGGCAGTTCTTC
size: .; length: 14; J: TRBJ1-1; V: TRBV5-1; D: .; CDR3: CASSLGWTPPEAFF; DNA: TGCGCCAGCAGCTTGGGTTGGACTCCTCCCGAAGCTTTCTTT
size: .; length: 15; J: TRBJ2-3; V: TRBV5-1; D: .; CDR3: CASSYFGGVTDTQYF; DNA: TGCGCCAGCAGTTATTTTGGAGGGGTAACAGATACGCAGTATTTT
size: .; length: 14; J: TRBJ2-2; V: TRBV6-5; D: .; CDR3: CASAGAGVTGELFF; DNA: TGTGCCAGCGCGGGGGCGGGGGTGACCGGGGAGCTGTTTTTT
size: .; length: 15; J: TRBJ1-6; V: TRBV7-3; D: TRBD1; CDR3: CASSTGTGGYSPLHF; DNA: TGTGCCAGCAGCACAGGGACAGGGGGCTATTCACCCCTCCACTTT
size: .; length: 12; J: TRBJ1-1; V: TRBV24-1; D: .; CDR3: CATSDGDREAFF; DNA: TGTGCCACCAGTGATGGAGACCGTGAAGCTTTCTTT
size: .; length: 13; J: TRBJ2-1; V: TRBV18; D: .; CDR3: CASSPTSTDEQFF; DNA: TGTGCCAGCTCACCTACTAGCACCGATGAGCAGTTCTTC
size: .; length: 16; J: TRBJ1-4; V: TRBV4-3; D: .; CDR3: CASSQDPGATNEKLFF; DNA: TGCGCCAGCAGCCAAGATCCGGGTGCAACTAATGAAAAACTGTTTTTT
size: .; length: 15; J: TRBJ2-1; V: TRBV5-4; D: TRBD2; CDR3: CASSLSGLAYNEQFF; DNA: TGTGCCAGCAGCTTGTCGGGACTAGCCTACAATGAGCAGTTCTTC
size: .; length: 14; J: TRBJ2-3; V: TRBV6-5; D: .; CDR3: CASKAEGQTDTQYF; DNA: TGTGCCAGCAAGGCGGAAGGACAGACAGATACGCAGTATTTT
size: .; length: 17; J: TRBJ2-1; V: TRBV7-7; D: TRBD2; CDR3: CASSPTQGLAGPQEQFF; DNA: TGTGCCAGCAGCCCCACTCAGGGACTAGCGGGCCCTCAGGAGCAGTTCTTC
size: .; length: 14; J: TRBJ2-1; V: TRBV29-1; D: .; CDR3: CSVEGRMKGTEQFF; DNA: TGCAGCGTTGAAGGAAGGATGAAAGGGACAGAGCAGTTCTTC
size: .; length: 13; J: TRBJ2-3; V: TRBV24-1; D: .; CDR3: CAISGVSADTQYF; DNA: TGTGCCATCAGCGGTGTTAGCGCAGATACGCAGTATTTT
size: .; length: 17; J: TRBJ1-3; V: TRBV11-2; D: .; CDR3: CASSFSQAFSSGNTIYF; DNA: TGTGCCAGCAGCTTTTCACAGGCCTTTAGCTCTGGAAACACCATATATTTT
size: .; length: 18; J: TRBJ1-2; V: TRBV4-2; D: .; CDR3: CASSQVGGASVANYGYTF; DNA: TGTGCCAGCAGCCAAGTTGGAGGGGCATCGGTAGCTAACTATGGCTACACCTTC
size: few; length: 14; J: TRBJ1-4; V: TRBV23-1; D: .; CDR3: CASSGCRRNEKLFF; DNA: TGCGCCAGCAGTGGTTGCAGAAGAAATGAAAAACTGTTTTTT
size: .; length: 15; J: TRBJ1-5; V: TRBV4-3; D: .; CDR3: CASSQDAAVRQPQHF; DNA: TGCGCCAGCAGCCAAGATGCCGCCGTCCGGCAGCCCCAGCATTTT
size: .; length: 13; J: TRBJ1-5; V: TRBV7-9; D: .; CDR3: CASSLDGNQPQHF; DNA: TGTGCCAGCAGCTTAGACGGGAATCAGCCCCAGCATTTT
size: .; length: 15; J: TRBJ2-1; V: TRBV5-4; D: .; CDR3: CASSLGGYSYNEQFF; DNA: TGTGCCAGCAGCTTGGGCGGGTATTCCTACAATGAGCAGTTCTTC
size: .; length: 14; J: TRBJ2-3; V: TRBV7-2; D: .; CDR3: CASSSSQGTDTQYF; DNA: TGTGCCAGCAGCTCATCACAGGGAACAGATACGCAGTATTTT
size: few; length: 14; J: TRBJ2-7; V: TRBV10-3; D: .; CDR3: CAISESEATYEQYF; DNA: TGTGCCATCAGTGAGTCTGAGGCTACCTACGAGCAGTACTTC
size: .; length: 13; J: TRBJ2-7; V: TRBV6-2/TRBV6-3; D: TRBD2; CDR3: CASSQGTRYEQYF; DNA: TGTGCCAGCAGCCAGGGGACTAGGTACGAGCAGTACTTC
size: .; length: 17; J: TRBJ2-6; V: TRBV29-1; D: TRBD1; CDR3: CSVVGGTGDSGANVLTF; DNA: TGCAGCGTTGTAGGTGGGACAGGGGACTCTGGGGCCAACGTCCTGACTTTC
size: .; length: 16; J: TRBJ2-7; V: TRBV11-2; D: TRBD1; CDR3: CASRIDAGTGAYEQYF; DNA: TGTGCCAGCAGAATAGACGCCGGGACAGGGGCCTACGAGCAGTACTTC
size: .; length: 15; J: TRBJ2-1; V: TRBV7-2; D: .; CDR3: CASSLTREIHNEQFF; DNA: TGTGCCAGCAGCTTAACACGGGAGATCCACAATGAGCAGTTCTTC